This is a list of T cell receptor beta chains from one sample in a study of T cell responses to AZD1222 COVID-19 vaccine. Produced via immunoSEQ multiplex PCR; TCRdb's table is partial and in-frame only. The sample consists of over 65,000 clones, roughly nine tenths of them appearing once. The material was peripheral blood, obtained on day 0 of AZD1222 vaccination. These receptors were taken from an adult in good health. The conserved cysteine and the conserved F or W are not part of the CDR3 here. Each record gives: D gene, J gene, V gene, CDR3 protein. The D gene is left open where the match is weak.

d_gene: TRBD2
j_gene: TRBJ2-5
v_gene: TRBV7-3
CDR3aa: ASRPSGALQETQY

d_gene: TRBD1
j_gene: TRBJ1-3
v_gene: TRBV30
CDR3aa: AWRAGTGVGNTIY

d_gene: TRBD2
j_gene: TRBJ2-3
v_gene: TRBV29-1
CDR3aa: SFRTSDTDTQY

d_gene: .
j_gene: TRBJ1-2
v_gene: TRBV28
CDR3aa: ASSLIAGKSRYGYT

d_gene: .
j_gene: TRBJ2-1
v_gene: TRBV14
CDR3aa: ASSQARGGQF

d_gene: TRBD2
j_gene: TRBJ2-7
v_gene: TRBV28
CDR3aa: ASSSPFGGRNDEQY

d_gene: TRBD2
j_gene: TRBJ2-7
v_gene: TRBV27
CDR3aa: ASSLRLAGPYEQY

d_gene: .
j_gene: TRBJ2-6
v_gene: TRBV7-6
CDR3aa: ASSLAQELAGANVLT

d_gene: .
j_gene: TRBJ1-4
v_gene: TRBV6-5
CDR3aa: ASRDRGGNEKLF

d_gene: .
j_gene: TRBJ1-4
v_gene: TRBV7-7
CDR3aa: ASSPGHGANEKLF

d_gene: .
j_gene: TRBJ1-4
v_gene: TRBV9
CDR3aa: ASSVEDSRLGGLF

d_gene: TRBD1
j_gene: TRBJ2-7
v_gene: TRBV2
CDR3aa: ASSLTGFIYEQY

d_gene: .
j_gene: TRBJ1-5
v_gene: TRBV10-1
CDR3aa: ASRATSRQQPQH

d_gene: .
j_gene: TRBJ2-7
v_gene: TRBV4-1
CDR3aa: ASSQVSGEKQY

d_gene: TRBD1
j_gene: TRBJ1-1
v_gene: TRBV18
CDR3aa: ASSTRTGRNTEAF

d_gene: .
j_gene: TRBJ2-7
v_gene: TRBV7-2
CDR3aa: ASSLDSSYEQY

d_gene: .
j_gene: TRBJ1-2
v_gene: TRBV28
CDR3aa: ASRDGALSYGYT

d_gene: TRBD1
j_gene: TRBJ2-3
v_gene: TRBV4-1
CDR3aa: ASSTGGATDTQY

d_gene: TRBD1
j_gene: TRBJ1-3
v_gene: TRBV10-2
CDR3aa: ASQQGAGNTIY

d_gene: .
j_gene: TRBJ2-1
v_gene: TRBV13
CDR3aa: ASSLTVNNEQF

d_gene: .
j_gene: TRBJ2-4
v_gene: TRBV28
CDR3aa: ASAWQEGNIQY

d_gene: .
j_gene: TRBJ1-4
v_gene: TRBV3-1/TRBV3-2
CDR3aa: ASSHHSNEKLF

d_gene: TRBD2
j_gene: TRBJ2-3
v_gene: TRBV7-2
CDR3aa: ASSLVGGRVTDTQY

d_gene: .
j_gene: TRBJ1-4
v_gene: TRBV19
CDR3aa: ASSTRALNGEKLF

d_gene: .
j_gene: TRBJ1-2
v_gene: TRBV11-1
CDR3aa: ASSLAPELNYGYT

d_gene: TRBD2
j_gene: TRBJ2-5
v_gene: TRBV5-1
CDR3aa: ASSRLLAGGPETQY

d_gene: TRBD1
j_gene: TRBJ1-2
v_gene: TRBV3-1/TRBV3-2
CDR3aa: ASSQGQGAGYT

d_gene: .
j_gene: TRBJ2-7
v_gene: TRBV5-4
CDR3aa: ASSWQGSYEQY

d_gene: .
j_gene: TRBJ2-7
v_gene: TRBV7-2
CDR3aa: ASSTGQIYEQY

d_gene: .
j_gene: TRBJ1-5
v_gene: TRBV4-1
CDR3aa: ASSQDRDSNQPQH

d_gene: TRBD2
j_gene: TRBJ2-7
v_gene: TRBV29-1
CDR3aa: SARLARQHEQY

d_gene: .
j_gene: TRBJ1-2
v_gene: TRBV4-1
CDR3aa: ASSPGEGVIHGYT

d_gene: TRBD1
j_gene: TRBJ1-1
v_gene: TRBV9
CDR3aa: ASSRGGTGGAF

d_gene: TRBD1
j_gene: TRBJ2-7
v_gene: TRBV7-8
CDR3aa: ASSSDRGFSYEQY

d_gene: .
j_gene: TRBJ1-2
v_gene: TRBV19
CDR3aa: ASRNGLNYGYT

d_gene: TRBD2
j_gene: TRBJ2-6
v_gene: TRBV18
CDR3aa: ASSPPVGGVAGANVLT

d_gene: .
j_gene: TRBJ2-7
v_gene: TRBV3-1/TRBV3-2
CDR3aa: ASSQGRVYEQY

d_gene: TRBD2
j_gene: TRBJ2-3
v_gene: TRBV9
CDR3aa: ASSPTGWGRAGGPVDTQY

d_gene: .
j_gene: TRBJ2-3
v_gene: TRBV27
CDR3aa: ASSLRGDTQY

d_gene: .
j_gene: TRBJ1-2
v_gene: TRBV21-1
CDR3aa: ASSKRRTYGYT

d_gene: TRBD1
j_gene: TRBJ1-2
v_gene: TRBV6-4
CDR3aa: ASSVGQGASYGYT

d_gene: .
j_gene: TRBJ1-3
v_gene: TRBV7-9
CDR3aa: ASSLIPQGGNTIY

d_gene: .
j_gene: TRBJ1-1
v_gene: TRBV30
CDR3aa: AWSVRAGAF

d_gene: TRBD1
j_gene: TRBJ2-3
v_gene: TRBV7-2
CDR3aa: ASSLGGQGGTDTQY

d_gene: .
j_gene: TRBJ2-7
v_gene: TRBV6-5
CDR3aa: ASSYVRGPYEQY

d_gene: .
j_gene: TRBJ2-7
v_gene: TRBV12-3/TRBV12-4
CDR3aa: ASPKSGRNEQY

d_gene: .
j_gene: TRBJ2-1
v_gene: TRBV6-5
CDR3aa: ASSVTTHNEQF

d_gene: .
j_gene: TRBJ1-5
v_gene: TRBV6-1
CDR3aa: ASRAGGLGQPQH

d_gene: TRBD1
j_gene: TRBJ1-1
v_gene: TRBV9
CDR3aa: ASSPQQGGTEAF

d_gene: .
j_gene: TRBJ2-7
v_gene: TRBV5-3
CDR3aa: ARSFTDLRDGEQY

d_gene: .
j_gene: TRBJ1-6
v_gene: TRBV30
CDR3aa: AWKNGGQNNSPLH

d_gene: .
j_gene: TRBJ1-4
v_gene: TRBV6-2/TRBV6-3
CDR3aa: ASSDTGTLNEKLF

d_gene: .
j_gene: TRBJ2-1
v_gene: TRBV27
CDR3aa: ASSTHLTSWQF

d_gene: .
j_gene: TRBJ2-6
v_gene: TRBV28
CDR3aa: ASSIPLGAKVSGANVLT

d_gene: .
j_gene: TRBJ2-7
v_gene: TRBV6-6
CDR3aa: ASSYRVGYEQY